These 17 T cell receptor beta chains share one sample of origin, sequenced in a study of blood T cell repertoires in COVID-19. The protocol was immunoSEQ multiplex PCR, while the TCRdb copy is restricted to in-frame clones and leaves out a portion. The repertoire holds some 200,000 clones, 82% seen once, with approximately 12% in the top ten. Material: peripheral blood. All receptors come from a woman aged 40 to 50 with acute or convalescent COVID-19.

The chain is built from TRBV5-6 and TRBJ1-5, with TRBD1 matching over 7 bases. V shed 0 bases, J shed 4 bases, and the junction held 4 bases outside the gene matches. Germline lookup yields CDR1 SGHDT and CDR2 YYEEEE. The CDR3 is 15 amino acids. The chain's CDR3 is CASSLGGTENQPQHF. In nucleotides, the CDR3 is TGTGCCAGCAGCTTGGGAGGGACAGAGAATCAGCCCCAGCATTTT.

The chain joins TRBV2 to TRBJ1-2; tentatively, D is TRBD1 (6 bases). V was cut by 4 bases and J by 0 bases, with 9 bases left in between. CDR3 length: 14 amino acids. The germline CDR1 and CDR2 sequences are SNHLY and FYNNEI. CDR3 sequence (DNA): TGTGCCAGCAGTGGACAGGCTACTAACTATGGCTACACCTTC. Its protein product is CASSGQATNYGYTF.

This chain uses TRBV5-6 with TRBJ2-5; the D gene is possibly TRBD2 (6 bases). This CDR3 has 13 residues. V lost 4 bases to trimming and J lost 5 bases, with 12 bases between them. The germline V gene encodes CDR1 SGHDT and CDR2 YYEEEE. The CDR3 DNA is TGTGCCAGCAGCCAGACTAGTATGGAGACCCAGTACTTC. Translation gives CASSQTSMETQYF.

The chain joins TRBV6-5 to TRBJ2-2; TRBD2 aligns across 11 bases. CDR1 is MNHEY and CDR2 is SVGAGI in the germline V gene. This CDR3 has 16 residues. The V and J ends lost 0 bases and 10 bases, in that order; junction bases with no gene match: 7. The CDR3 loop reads CASSYSLAGGSMELFF. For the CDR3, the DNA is TGTGCCAGCAGTTACTCGTTAGCGGGAGGGTCCATGGAGCTGTTTTTT.

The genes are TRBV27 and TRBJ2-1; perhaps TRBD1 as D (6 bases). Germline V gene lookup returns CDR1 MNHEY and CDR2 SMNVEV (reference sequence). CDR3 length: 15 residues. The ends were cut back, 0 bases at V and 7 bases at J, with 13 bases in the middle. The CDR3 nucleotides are TGTGCCAGCAGTTTATCCGTACTCAGGGGAAATGAGCAGTTCTTC. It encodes CASSLSVLRGNEQFF.

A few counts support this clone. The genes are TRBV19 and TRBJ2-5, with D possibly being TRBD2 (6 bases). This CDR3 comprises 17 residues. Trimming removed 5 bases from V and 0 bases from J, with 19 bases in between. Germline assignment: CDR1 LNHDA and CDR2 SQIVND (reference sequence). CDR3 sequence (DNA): TGTGCCAGTAGTCGGAGGGGATCGGGATCGTACCAAGAGACCCAGTACTTC. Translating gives CASSRRGSGSYQETQYF.

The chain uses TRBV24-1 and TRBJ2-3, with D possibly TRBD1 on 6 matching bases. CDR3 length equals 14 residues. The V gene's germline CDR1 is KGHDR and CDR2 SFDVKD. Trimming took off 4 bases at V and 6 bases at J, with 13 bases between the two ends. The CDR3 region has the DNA TGTGCCACCAGTGAGAACCAGGGGTGGGATACGCAGTATTTT. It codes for CATSENQGWDTQYF.

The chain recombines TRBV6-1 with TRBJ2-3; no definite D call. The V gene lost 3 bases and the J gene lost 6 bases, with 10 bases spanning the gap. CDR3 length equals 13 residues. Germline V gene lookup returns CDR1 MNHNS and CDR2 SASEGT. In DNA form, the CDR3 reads TGTGCCAGCAGTGACCGACTTGATGATACGCAGTATTTT. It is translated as CASSDRLDDTQYF.

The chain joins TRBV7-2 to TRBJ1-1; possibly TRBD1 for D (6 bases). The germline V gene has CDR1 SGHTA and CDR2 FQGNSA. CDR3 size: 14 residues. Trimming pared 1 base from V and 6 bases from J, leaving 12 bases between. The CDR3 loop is CASSLERGGPEAFF. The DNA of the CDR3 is TGTGCCAGCAGCTTAGAGAGAGGGGGACCTGAAGCTTTCTTT. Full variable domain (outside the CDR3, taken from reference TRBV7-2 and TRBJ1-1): GAGVSQSPSNKVTEKGKDVELRCDPISGHTALYWYRQSLGQGLEFLIYFQGNSAPDKSGLPSDRFSAERTGGSVSTLTIQRTQQEDSAVYLCASSLERGGPEAFFGQGTRLTVV.

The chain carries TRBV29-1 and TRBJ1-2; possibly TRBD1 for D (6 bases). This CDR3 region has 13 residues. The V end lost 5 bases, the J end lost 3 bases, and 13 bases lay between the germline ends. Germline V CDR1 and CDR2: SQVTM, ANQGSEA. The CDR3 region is CSVTGRGDYGYTF. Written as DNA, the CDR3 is TGCAGCGTTACCGGGAGGGGGGACTATGGCTACACCTTC.

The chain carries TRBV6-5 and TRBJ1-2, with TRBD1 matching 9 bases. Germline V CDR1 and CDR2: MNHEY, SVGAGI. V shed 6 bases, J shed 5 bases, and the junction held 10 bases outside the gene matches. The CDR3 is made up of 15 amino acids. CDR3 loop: CASSPGQGYRYGYTF. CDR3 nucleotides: TGTGCCAGCAGCCCGGGACAGGGTTATCGGTATGGCTACACCTTC.

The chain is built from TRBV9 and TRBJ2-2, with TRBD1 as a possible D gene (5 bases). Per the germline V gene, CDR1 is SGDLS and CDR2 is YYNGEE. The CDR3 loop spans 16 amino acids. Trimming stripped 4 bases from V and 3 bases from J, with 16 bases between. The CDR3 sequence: CASSPRQKGDTGELFF. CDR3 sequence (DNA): TGTGCCAGCAGCCCCCGACAGAAAGGGGACACCGGGGAGCTGTTTTTT.

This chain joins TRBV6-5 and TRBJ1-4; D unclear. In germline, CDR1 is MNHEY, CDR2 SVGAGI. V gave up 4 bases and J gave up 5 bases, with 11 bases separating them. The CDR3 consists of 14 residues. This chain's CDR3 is CASSSYPANEKLFF. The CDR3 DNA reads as TGTGCCAGCAGTTCCTATCCAGCGAATGAAAAACTGTTTTTT.

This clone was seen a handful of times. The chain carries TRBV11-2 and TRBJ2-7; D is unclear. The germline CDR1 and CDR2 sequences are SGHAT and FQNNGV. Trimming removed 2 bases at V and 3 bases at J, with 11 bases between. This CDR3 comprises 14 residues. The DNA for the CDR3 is TGTGCCAGCAGCTTAATTACCCCGAGCTACGAGCAGTACTTC. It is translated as CASSLITPSYEQYF. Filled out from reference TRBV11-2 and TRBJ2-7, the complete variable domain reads EAGVAQSPRYKIIEKRQSVAFWCNPISGHATLYWYQQILGQGPKLLIQFQNNGVVDDSQLPKDRFSAERLKGVDSTLKIQPAKLEDSAVYLCASSLITPSYEQYFGPGTRLTVT.

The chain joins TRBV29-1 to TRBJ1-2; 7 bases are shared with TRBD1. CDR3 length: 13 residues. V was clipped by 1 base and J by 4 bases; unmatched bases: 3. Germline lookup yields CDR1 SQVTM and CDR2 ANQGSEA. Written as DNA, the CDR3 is TGCAGCGTTGAAGGGGACAGAACCTATGGCTACACCTTC. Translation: CSVEGDRTYGYTF.

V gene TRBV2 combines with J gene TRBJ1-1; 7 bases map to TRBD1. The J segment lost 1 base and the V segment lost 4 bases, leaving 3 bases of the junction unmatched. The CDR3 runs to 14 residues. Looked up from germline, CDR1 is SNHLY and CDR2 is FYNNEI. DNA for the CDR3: TGTGCCAGCAGTGGGCAGGGGGGGAACACTGAAGCTTTCTTT. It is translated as CASSGQGGNTEAFF.

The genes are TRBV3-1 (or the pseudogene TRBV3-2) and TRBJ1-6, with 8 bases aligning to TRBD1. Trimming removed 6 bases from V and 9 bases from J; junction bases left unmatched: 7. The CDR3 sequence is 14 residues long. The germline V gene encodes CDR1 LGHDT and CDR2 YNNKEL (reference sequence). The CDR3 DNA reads TGTGCCAGCAGGCGTGGACAGGGAGGTTCACCCCTCCACTTT. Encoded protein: CASRRGQGGSPLHF.